The present TCR beta chain was sequenced within a study of blood T cell repertoires in COVID-19. Clones were sequenced by immunoSEQ multiplex PCR, and TCRdb holds only the in-frame ones, with some missing. The profile shows roughly 140,000 clones, roughly 71% of them singletons. Germline CDR1 is LNHNV and CDR2 is YYDKDF (reference sequence). The CDR3 runs 15 residues. Trimming left V 3 bases short and J 7 bases short, with 15 bases between. The source material was peripheral blood. The TCR comes from a woman older than 75 with acute or convalescent COVID-19. V and J are TRBV15 and TRBJ1-4; D possibly corresponds to TRBD1 (6 bases). CDR3 protein: CATSRDNQGFEKLFF. The CDR3 DNA sequence: TGTGCCACCAGCAGGGATAATCAGGGGTTTGAAAAACTGTTTTTT.